This is a list of T cell receptor beta chains from one sample in a study of cytomegalovirus exposure and HLA in healthy donors. Assay: immunoSEQ multiplex PCR; the TCRdb copy retains only in-frame clones and omits some. The sample carries more than 85,000 clones, 79% recorded once. The source material was PBMCs. The receptors originated from a male donor in good health and CMV-seropositive. Each CDR3 is given with its conserved first and last residue. D genes are given only for firm matches. Only part of the rows carry a size: once, few, many, or a class if the clone is expanded.

>TRBV14|.|12|TRBJ1-3|.
TGTGCCAGCAGCCATACTGGAAACACCATATATTTT
CASSHTGNTIYF
>TRBV5-1|.|15|TRBJ1-2|TRBD1
TGCGCCAGCAGCTTGGCCGGACAGGGCCGCCATGGCTACACCTTC
CASSLAGQGRHGYTF
>TRBV4-3|.|14|TRBJ2-7|.
TGCGCCAGCAGCCAAGAACCCAGCTCCTACGAGCAGTACTTC
CASSQEPSSYEQYF
>TRBV6-1|.|17|TRBJ1-2|.
TGTGCCAGCAGTGAAAACCCCGGGACAAGGATCAACTATGGCTACACCTTC
CASSENPGTRINYGYTF
>TRBV29-1|.|13|TRBJ1-2|.
TGCAGCGTTGAGGGCAGTTTTAACTATGGCTACACCTTC
CSVEGSFNYGYTF
>TRBV6-1|.|16|TRBJ1-5|.
TGTGCCAGCAGTGAAGCGAAAGTAGTATACGGGGTATCCCAGCATTTT
CASSEAKVVYGVSQHF
>TRBV4-1|.|16|TRBJ1-6|TRBD1
TGCGCCAGCAGCCATGGCCGACGGGACAGGAATTCACCCCTCCACTTT
CASSHGRRDRNSPLHF
>TRBV30|.|13|TRBJ1-1|.
TGTGCCTGGAGTGTATCAGGGTTGACTGAAGCTTTCTTT
CAWSVSGLTEAFF
>TRBV9|.|15|TRBJ1-5|.
TGTGCCAGCAGCGTAAACAGCTATAGCAATCAGCCCCAGCATTTT
CASSVNSYSNQPQHF
>TRBV28|once|15|TRBJ2-2|.
TGTGCCAGCAGTTCCCCGACAGGGAACACCGGGGAGCTGTTTTTT
CASSSPTGNTGELFF
>TRBV6-5|.|15|TRBJ2-7|TRBD1
TGTGCCAGCAGTTCATCCGGGACAGGGATCAACGAGCAGTACTTC
CASSSSGTGINEQYF
>TRBV4-1|once|17|TRBJ2-3|TRBD2
TGCGCCAGCAGCCAAGGGATAGCGGGGGGACGTACAGATACGCAGTATTTT
CASSQGIAGGRTDTQYF
>TRBV18|.|15|TRBJ2-3|TRBD1
TGTGCCAGCTCCCAAGACAGGGCACGAACAGATACGCAGTATTTT
CASSQDRARTDTQYF
>TRBV7-2|.|15|TRBJ1-5|.
TGTGCCAGCAGCCCGACAGGTTATAGCAATCAGCCCCAGCATTTT
CASSPTGYSNQPQHF